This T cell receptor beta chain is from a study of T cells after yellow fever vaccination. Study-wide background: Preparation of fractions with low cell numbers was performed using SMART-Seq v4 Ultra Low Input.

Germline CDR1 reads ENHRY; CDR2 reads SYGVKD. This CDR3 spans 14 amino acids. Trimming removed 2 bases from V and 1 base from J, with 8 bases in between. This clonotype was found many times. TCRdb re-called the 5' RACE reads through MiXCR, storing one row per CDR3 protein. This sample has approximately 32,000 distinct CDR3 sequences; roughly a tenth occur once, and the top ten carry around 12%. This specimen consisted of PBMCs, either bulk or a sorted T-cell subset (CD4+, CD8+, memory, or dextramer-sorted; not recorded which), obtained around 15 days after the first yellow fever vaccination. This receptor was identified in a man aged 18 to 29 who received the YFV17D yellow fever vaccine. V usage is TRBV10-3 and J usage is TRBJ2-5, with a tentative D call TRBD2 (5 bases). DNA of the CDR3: TGTGCCATCAGTGAGGCTAGCCGCCAAGAGACCCAGTACTTC. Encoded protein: CAISEASRQETQYF.